This TCR beta chain was sequenced in a study of human T cells and chemical hapten exposure. The wider study: Alopecia areata, totalis or universalis affected patients who were mostly female. General study points: There was no change with DPC sensitization in TCRs above 1 in 1000 frequency.

TCRdb itself ran the RACE reads through MiXCR, one entry per CDR3 protein. The sample has under 200,000 distinct CDR3 sequences; approximately 31% are singletons. Time point denoted: pre-sensitization, week 0. Regarding treatment: therapeutic diphenylcyclopropenone sensitization with weekly scalp DPC. CDR1 is MNHNS and CDR2 is SASEGT in the germline V gene. Trimming stripped 1 base from V and 1 base from J, with 7 bases between. The CDR3 covers 14 residues. This clonotype has a handful of counts. The target antigen is unknown. The J gene is TRBJ1-1, the V gene TRBV6-1; D not resolved. The specimen was whole blood, collected in connection with sensitization to the hapten diphenylcyclopropenone (DPC). The clonotype comes from a woman aged 30 to 39 with alopecia areata. Some clones in this sample may be carry-over from other donors' samples. The CDR3 DNA follows: TGTGCCAGCAGTGAAGTTTGGGGGAACACTGAAGCTTTCTTT. Residues: CASSEVWGNTEAFF.